The 22 T cell receptor beta chains reported below all come from one sample, sequenced in a study of T cell changes during pregnancy in multiple sclerosis. The protocol was immunoSEQ multiplex PCR, while the TCRdb copy is restricted to in-frame clones and leaves out a portion. Of approximately 53,000 clones in the sample, more than 80% were seen once. This material consisted of CD4+ T cells from peripheral blood mononuclear cells, taken before pregnancy. These receptors were collected from a female donor with multiple sclerosis, enrolled in a pregnancy study.

DNA for the CDR3: TGTGCCTGGGGTCTCCTGGGGGGAGCTGGGGGAGAGACCCAGTACTTC. Translated, it gives CAWGLLGGAGGETQYF. The J gene is TRBJ2-5, the V gene TRBV30; the D gene is possibly TRBD2 (6 bases). Trimming removed 5 bases at V and 4 bases at J, with 23 bases between. The germline CDR1 and CDR2 sequences are GTSNPN and SVGIG (reference sequence). The CDR3 sequence is 16 residues long. Combining the CDR3 with reference TRBV30 and TRBJ2-5 gives the whole variable domain SQTIHQWPATLVQPVGSPLSLECTVEGTSNPNLYWYRQAAGRGLQLLFYSVGIGQISSEVPQNLSASRPQDRQFILSSKKLLLSDSGFYLCAWGLLGGAGGETQYFGPGTRLLVL.

The chain links TRBV25-1 to TRBJ2-5; 11 nucleotides agree with TRBD1. This CDR3 has 15 residues. Germline lookup yields CDR1 MGHDK and CDR2 SYGVNS. V was pared by 9 bases and J by 5 bases, with 11 bases of the junction left unmatched. The CDR3 sequence is CARGKGQGEEETQYF. The CDR3 nucleotides are TGTGCCAGGGGAAAGGGACAGGGGGAGGAGGAGACCCAGTACTTC.

This sequence joins TRBV19 and TRBJ1-4; the match to TRBD1 covers 10 bases. V dropped 6 bases and J dropped 8; count of bases not matched to a gene: 6. Per the germline V gene, CDR1 is LNHDA and CDR2 is SQIVND (reference sequence). This CDR3 has 14 amino acids. The CDR3 nucleotides are TGTGCCAGTAGAGAGACAGGGGGCGGCGAAAAACTGTTTTTT. Translated: CASRETGGGEKLFF. Full variable domain (rest looked up from reference TRBV19 and TRBJ1-4): DGGITQSPKYLFRKEGQNVTLSCEQNLNHDAMYWYRQDPGQGLRLIYYSQIVNDFQKGDIAEGYSVSREKKESFPLTVTSAQKNPTAFYLCASRETGGGEKLFFGSGTQLSVL.

The V and J genes are TRBV7-2 and TRBJ1-1; 8 nucleotides match TRBD1. Germline values: CDR1 SGHTA, CDR2 FQGNSA. Trimming at V came to 5 bases and at J to 7 bases, leaving 6 bases not matched to a gene. The CDR3 runs 13 residues. CDR3 amino acids: CASSPGDRGEAFF. CDR3 bases: TGTGCCAGCAGCCCAGGCGACAGGGGTGAAGCTTTCTTT.

V and J are TRBV5-1 and TRBJ2-5, with TRBD2 matching 9 bases. The V gene's germline CDR1 is SGHRS and CDR2 YFSETQ. The CDR3 has 14 amino acids. The junction had 5 bases not matched to a gene; V was cut back by 5 bases and J by 3 bases. The CDR3 sequence: CASSRGRAEETQYF. In DNA, the CDR3 is TGCGCCAGCAGTCGCGGGAGGGCCGAAGAGACCCAGTACTTC.

The chain joins TRBV15 to TRBJ1-5, with 10 bases fitting TRBD1. Germline CDR1 and CDR2: LNHNV and YYDKDF (reference sequence). J lost 5 bases, V lost 3 bases, and 10 bases had no gene match. The CDR3 is 17 residues long. The CDR3 here is CATSRRTGGLQDQPQHF. The CDR3 nucleotides read TGTGCCACCAGCAGGAGGACAGGGGGGCTCCAAGATCAGCCCCAGCATTTT.

The chain is built from TRBV5-8 and TRBJ1-5; 8 nucleotides agree with TRBD1. With V trimmed by 1 base and J by 2 bases, 2 bases remained unmatched. The germline V gene has CDR1 SGHTS and CDR2 YDEGEE. The CDR3 runs to 15 residues. CDR3 loop: CASSLQGAGNQPQHF. CDR3 nucleotides: TGTGCCAGCAGCTTGCAGGGGGCGGGCAATCAGCCCCAGCATTTT. The full variable domain, completed using reference TRBV5-8 and TRBJ1-5, is EAGVTQSPTHLIKTRGQQATLRCSPISGHTSVYWYQQALGLGLQFLLWYDEGEERNRGNFPPRFSGRQFPNYSSELNVNALELEDSALYLCASSLQGAGNQPQHFGDGTRLSIL.

The rearrangement links TRBV2 to TRBJ2-7; D possibly corresponds to TRBD1 (6 bases). The V gene lost 3 bases and the J gene lost 1 base, with 10 bases spanning the gap. The V gene's germline CDR1 is SNHLY and CDR2 FYNNEI. The CDR3 contains 14 residues. The CDR3: CASSDRGLSYEQYF. CDR3 nucleotides: TGTGCCAGCAGTGACAGGGGCCTTTCCTACGAGCAGTACTTC.

DNA for the CDR3: TGTGCCAGCAGCTTGGTGGGCAGGACAACAGATACGCAGTATTTT. Protein: CASSLVGRTTDTQYF. V gene TRBV5-4 combines with J gene TRBJ2-3; a possible D gene is TRBD1 (5 bases). The CDR3 sequence is 15 residues long. Per germline, CDR1 SGHNT and CDR2 YYREEE (reference sequence). V lost 0 bases and J lost 3, with 11 bases in between.

The rearrangement joins TRBV19 to TRBJ2-1; 13 bases fit TRBD2. The CDR3 has 16 amino acids. The ends lost 6 bases at V and 4 bases at J; junction bases unmatched: 6. Looked up from germline, CDR1 is LNHDA and CDR2 is SQIVND (reference sequence). The CDR3 sequence is CASRRTSGRSYNEQFF. The CDR3 DNA follows: TGTGCCAGTAGACGGACTAGCGGGAGATCTTACAATGAGCAGTTCTTC.

The chain carries TRBV19 and TRBJ1-5; perhaps TRBD1 as D (5 bases). The germline V and J ends were trimmed by 4 bases and 3 bases, with 22 bases remaining between them. CDR3 size: 18 residues. Germline-derived CDR1 and CDR2 are LNHDA and SQIVND (reference sequence). CDR3: CASSTYLQTAPLNQPQHF. The DNA of the CDR3 is TGTGCCAGTAGTACATATCTCCAGACAGCCCCTCTCAATCAGCCCCAGCATTTT. Drawing the rest from reference TRBV19 and TRBJ1-5, the complete variable domain is DGGITQSPKYLFRKEGQNVTLSCEQNLNHDAMYWYRQDPGQGLRLIYYSQIVNDFQKGDIAEGYSVSREKKESFPLTVTSAQKNPTAFYLCASSTYLQTAPLNQPQHFGDGTRLSIL.

V and J are TRBV11-2 and TRBJ1-4; TRBD1 matches at 7 bases. This CDR3 is 18 amino acids long. Germline CDR1 SGHAT, CDR2 FQNNGV. The ends lost 2 bases at V and 3 bases at J; junction bases unmatched: 12. The CDR3 reads CASSLSRGQTGPNEKLFF. The CDR3 nucleotides read TGTGCCAGCAGCTTAAGTCGGGGCCAGACAGGGCCTAATGAAAAACTGTTTTTT.

This rearrangement joins TRBV30 to TRBJ2-7; weak D call: TRBD1 (6 bases). Trimming stripped 2 bases from V and 3 bases from J, with 14 bases between. The CDR3 totals 14 residues. Germline loops: CDR1 GTSNPN, CDR2 SVGIG (reference sequence). CDR3 loop: CAWSPGTRDYEQYF. In DNA form, the CDR3 reads TGTGCCTGGAGTCCCGGGACAAGAGACTACGAGCAGTACTTC.

This rearrangement joins TRBV30 to TRBJ2-1, with 8 bases that match TRBD1. This CDR3 spans 16 amino acids. The germline V gene has CDR1 GTSNPN and CDR2 SVGIG (reference sequence). The J segment lost 1 base and the V segment lost 3 bases, leaving 8 bases of the junction unmatched. The DNA for the CDR3 is TGTGCCTGGAGGGAAACAGGGGGTTTATCCTACAATGAGCAGTTCTTC. It encodes CAWRETGGLSYNEQFF.

V gene TRBV7-2 combines with J gene TRBJ2-6, with TRBD1 identical over 8 bases. CDR1 is SGHTA and CDR2 is FQGNSA in the germline V gene. This CDR3 comprises 19 residues. J gave up 0 bases and V 6 bases, and 13 bases lay outside the gene matches. CDR3 amino acids: CASREGWGQVHSGANVLTF. The CDR3 DNA sequence: TGTGCCAGCAGGGAGGGGTGGGGACAGGTACACTCTGGGGCCAACGTCCTGACTTTC.

The chain links TRBV5-4 to TRBJ1-2; 10 bases map to TRBD1. The length of the CDR3 is 15 residues. The V segment lost 2 bases and the J segment 3 bases; nucleotides outside the gene matches: 4. Germline CDR1 reads SGHNT; CDR2 reads YYREEE (reference sequence). CDR3 region: CASSFGTGAHYGYTF. CDR3 DNA: TGTGCCAGCAGCTTCGGGACAGGGGCCCACTATGGCTACACCTTC.

V gene TRBV5-1 combines with J gene TRBJ2-3, with a possible D match to TRBD2 (5 bases). Looked up from germline, CDR1 is SGHRS and CDR2 is YFSETQ. V was shortened by 0 bases and J by 0 bases, with 11 bases between the two germline ends. The CDR3 length is 16 residues. DNA of the CDR3: TGCGCCAGCAGCTTGGGAGGGTTTATTAGCACAGATACGCAGTATTTT. Translating it yields CASSLGGFISTDTQYF.

The rearrangement uses TRBV30 and TRBJ2-7, with D possibly TRBD1 on 6 matching bases. Germline-derived CDR1 and CDR2 are GTSNPN and SVGIG (reference sequence). Trimming pared 2 bases from V and 7 bases from J, leaving 9 bases between. The CDR3 sequence is 11 residues long. Written as DNA, the CDR3 is TGTGCCTGGAGTTTTCAGGGGGAGCAGTACTTC. This sequence encodes CAWSFQGEQYF.

The rearrangement links TRBV5-4 to TRBJ2-5; maybe TRBD2 (6 bases). CDR1 is SGHNT, CDR2 YYREEE, per germline (reference sequence). There are 14 residues in the CDR3. The V end was cut by 4 bases, the J end by 4 bases, with 14 bases between. Here the CDR3 DNA reads TGTGCCAGCAGCACCTCCGGGAGTGGAGAGACCCAGTACTTC. Protein: CASSTSGSGETQYF.

The chain recombines TRBV5-1 with TRBJ2-5, with 10 bases identical to TRBD2. Germline CDR1 and CDR2: SGHRS and YFSETQ. V was clipped by 6 bases and J by 4 bases; unmatched bases: 12. The CDR3 runs 16 residues. This CDR3 is CASNLNVAGGPETQYF. The CDR3 DNA is TGCGCCAGCAACCTCAACGTAGCGGGAGGTCCAGAGACCCAGTACTTC.

The chain combines TRBV4-1 with TRBJ1-1, with 11 nucleotides matching TRBD1. In germline, CDR1 is MGHRA, CDR2 YSYEKL. V gave up 4 bases and J gave up 4 bases; unmatched junction bases: 5. The CDR3 contains 15 residues. The CDR3 here is CASSLRTGGRTEAFF. CDR3 nucleotides: TGCGCCAGCAGCCTCCGGACAGGGGGCCGCACTGAAGCTTTCTTT.

The rearrangement joins TRBV10-3 to TRBJ2-1; 10 bases match TRBD2. Germline CDR1 ENHRY, CDR2 SYGVKD. This CDR3 has 17 residues. The J segment lost 1 base and the V segment lost 1 base, leaving 4 bases of the junction unmatched. The CDR3 DNA reads as TGTGCCATCAGTGAGTTAGCTAGCGGGAGATCCTACAATGAGCAGTTCTTC. Its protein is CAISELASGRSYNEQFF.